A selection of T cell receptor beta chains follows, all from one sample in a study of technical replicates of blood from several donors. Profiling relied on immunoSEQ multiplex PCR, and the TCRdb table lists in-frame clones only, not all of them. This table has some 82,000 clones, 90% to 95% appearing once. The source material was T cells isolated from PBMCs. The receptors originated from a human donor in good health. CDR3s include the opening cysteine and the closing phenylalanine or tryptophan.

TRBV19,TRBJ1-2,CASSPQTGVSGYTF
TRBV7-2,TRBJ1-5,CASSLRRGDNQPQHF
TRBV10-1,TRBJ1-3,CASSPDTSSGNTIYF
TRBV5-1,TRBJ2-2,CASSLGQTGELFF
TRBV11-2,TRBJ2-7,CASSLGDRNEQYF
TRBV27,TRBJ2-7,CARKRQAAGQYF
TRBV2,TRBJ1-5,CASSRGESNQPQHF
TRBV27,TRBJ2-7,CASSSFTGARPYQFSTYEQYF
TRBV5-1,TRBJ2-7,CASSLSGTSGTRTGEQYF
TRBV5-4,TRBJ2-1,CASSSRVAGGGEQFF
TRBV5-4,TRBJ2-3,CASSSADTQYF
TRBV15,TRBJ2-3,CATSRNPGLAGDTQYF
TRBV7-9,TRBJ2-1,CASSGGQGANEQFF
TRBV27,TRBJ2-3,CASSLRGSSDTQYF
TRBV7-2,TRBJ2-1,CASSLAGLAGANEQFF
TRBV27,TRBJ2-7,CASSLSLAGGPVEQYF
TRBV6-1,TRBJ2-7,CATQGSLAYEQYF
TRBV10-3,TRBJ2-5,CAISDGTSGAQETQYF
TRBV4-1,TRBJ1-5,CASSHYRGDNQPQHF
TRBV19,TRBJ2-7,CASSSVEAGVSSYEQYF
TRBV10-3,TRBJ1-1,CAISEGNTGANTEAFF
TRBV15,TRBJ2-5,CATSRGVGTSRWETQYF
TRBV4-1,TRBJ1-2,CASSQVHGTGYGYTF
TRBV6-1,TRBJ2-3,CASSDNTDTQYF
TRBV5-1,TRBJ2-1,CASSTGLANEQFF
TRBV27,TRBJ2-7,CASSFWGQGTYEQYF
TRBV19,TRBJ2-2,CASKPANTGELFF
TRBV14,TRBJ2-2,CASKPSGTYTGELFF
TRBV5-4,TRBJ1-2,CASSLVGSQGYGYTF
TRBV4-2,TRBJ1-3,CASSQVLSVSGNTIYF
TRBV30,TRBJ2-7,CAWSFFRGLNEQYF
TRBV6-5,TRBJ2-1,CASSPGTSSYNEQFF
TRBV13,TRBJ2-4,CASSLDRGKNIQYF
TRBV29-1,TRBJ1-2,CSVEDPGRDSGYTF
TRBV5-4,TRBJ1-3,CASSSQGSGNTIYF
TRBV4-1,TRBJ2-7,CASRSRDSLSYEQYF
TRBV30,TRBJ2-7,CAWSPSYEQYF
TRBV25-1,TRBJ1-1,CASSQGRAEAFF
TRBV6-5,TRBJ2-2,CASSYSSNGELFF
TRBV6-1,TRBJ1-5,CASSAGAGTSNQPQHF
TRBV19,TRBJ2-1,CASSSGTSGRWVRYYNEQFF
TRBV15,TRBJ2-5,CATSRDYSGETQYF